The 24 T cell receptor beta chains below all came from one sample that was sequenced in a study of TIL therapy for anti-PD-1-resistant metastatic lung cancer. The libraries were made with immunoSEQ v3. Clones were sequenced by immunoSEQ multiplex PCR, and TCRdb holds only the in-frame ones, with some missing. The table has tens of thousands of clones, roughly 84% seen once; the top ten hold 2.6%. The sample's time point: pre-treatment sample, taken before nivolumab and TIL therapy. This specimen consisted of blood, obtained at baseline. Source of these receptors: a person aged 30 to 80 with non-small cell lung cancer.

This clone was observed a single time. Written as DNA, the CDR3 is TGTGCCAGCAGCCTATGGCAGGTGAACACTGAAGCTTTCTTT. It yields the protein CASSLWQVNTEAFF. The chain employs TRBV5-4 and TRBJ1-1; D uncertain. In germline, CDR1 is SGHNT, CDR2 YYREEE (reference sequence). V lost 4 bases and J 0 bases, leaving 10 bases between the germline ends. This CDR3 comprises 14 residues.

The V call is TRBV3-1 (or the pseudogene TRBV3-2), the J call TRBJ1-3; tentative D call: TRBD1 (5 bases). V gave up 4 bases and J gave up 1 base, with 11 bases separating them. The CDR3 sequence is 15 residues long. CDR1 LGHDT and CDR2 YNNKEL come from the germline V gene (reference sequence). The CDR3 protein is CASSPRWGSGNTIYF. CDR3 nucleotide sequence: TGTGCCAGCAGCCCGAGGTGGGGGTCTGGAAACACCATATATTTT.

V and J are TRBV18 and TRBJ2-1; 12 nucleotides match TRBD2. Germline CDR1 KGHSH, CDR2 LQKENI. The CDR3 totals 19 residues. The V gene end was trimmed by 6 bases and the J gene end by 1 base; junction bases not matched to a gene: 13. CDR3 DNA: TGTGCCAGCTCCCCCCGGCAGGGACTAGCGGGCCCTTCCTACAATGAGCAGTTCTTC. Amino acids: CASSPRQGLAGPSYNEQFF.

This chain connects TRBV30 to TRBJ2-7; 10 bases agree with TRBD1. The CDR3 runs 14 residues. J gave up 4 bases and V 2 bases, and 5 bases lay outside the gene matches. Germline V gives CDR1 GTSNPN, CDR2 SVGIG (reference sequence). The CDR3, as DNA: TGTGCCTGGAGTCGACAGGGGGCGTCTTACGAGCAGTACTTC. It translates to CAWSRQGASYEQYF.

The rearrangement joins TRBV20-1 to TRBJ2-6; maybe TRBD1 (5 bases). The V gene lost 3 bases and the J gene lost 8 bases, with 11 bases spanning the gap. Germline-derived CDR1 and CDR2 are DFQATT and SNEGSKA (reference sequence). The CDR3 totals 13 residues. CDR3 in amino acids: CSASPGSTNVLTF. The CDR3 DNA follows: TGCAGTGCTAGTCCAGGGTCGACCAACGTCCTGACTTTC.

In its sample, this clone was seen a few times. The chain couples TRBV10-3 to TRBJ1-6, with no clear D. Trimming pared 7 bases from V and 9 bases from J, leaving 16 bases between. The germline V gene encodes CDR1 ENHRY and CDR2 SYGVKD. The CDR3 is made up of 14 amino acids. In nucleotides, the CDR3 is TGTGCCATCACAGGAGCGGGCCGGGGTTCACCCCTCCACTTT. This sequence encodes CAITGAGRGSPLHF.

The chain links TRBV5-1 to TRBJ2-3; 9 bases map to TRBD1. This CDR3 is built from 15 residues. The V gene end was trimmed by 2 bases and the J gene end by 3 bases; junction bases not matched to a gene: 4. Looked up from germline, CDR1 is SGHRS and CDR2 is YFSETQ. The CDR3 loop reads CASSLGQGITDTQYF. DNA of the CDR3: TGCGCCAGCAGCTTAGGACAGGGGATTACAGATACGCAGTATTTT. Combining the CDR3 with reference TRBV5-1 and TRBJ2-3 gives the whole variable domain KAGVTQTPRYLIKTRGQQVTLSCSPISGHRSVSWYQQTPGQGLQFLFEYFSETQRNKGNFPGRFSGRQFSNSRSEMNVSTLELGDSALYLCASSLGQGITDTQYFGPGTRLTVL.

This sequence joins TRBV19 and TRBJ1-1; 9 nucleotides agree with TRBD1. V shed 6 bases, J shed 1 base, and the junction held 3 bases outside the gene matches. The CDR3 is 14 residues long. CDR1 and CDR2 from the germline V gene are LNHDA and SQIVND (reference sequence). CDR3 coding DNA: TGTGCCAGTAGGAAGGGACAGGGGAACACTGAAGCTTTCTTT. Protein product: CASRKGQGNTEAFF.

This clone was seen a handful of times. The chain combines TRBV19 with TRBJ2-6; 8 positions agree with TRBD2. Losses at the gene ends were 6 bases for V and 2 bases for J; bases not matched to a gene: 9. The CDR3 consists of 17 residues. Per germline, CDR1 LNHDA and CDR2 SQIVND (reference sequence). The CDR3 loop reads CASSTTPGGAGANVLTF. DNA for the CDR3: TGTGCCAGTAGCACCACTCCGGGGGGGGCTGGGGCCAACGTCCTGACTTTC.

This clone has only a few counts. The rearrangement joins TRBV2 to TRBJ2-2; tentatively, D is TRBD1 (6 bases). The germline V gene encodes CDR1 SNHLY and CDR2 FYNNEI. The CDR3 is made up of 13 amino acids. V was clipped by 6 bases and J by 5 bases, with 10 bases between them. CDR3 DNA sequence: TGTGCCAGCAGACAGGGTTATACCGGGGAGCTGTTTTTT. Amino acid sequence: CASRQGYTGELFF.

V gene TRBV6-5 combines with J gene TRBJ2-7; TRBD1 agrees at 7 bases. Germline V gene data show CDR1 as MNHEY and CDR2 as SVGAGI. Trimming cost V 4 bases and J 6 bases; bases outside gene matches: 6. This CDR3 is 13 amino acids long. The CDR3 is CASSSQTGLEQYF. The CDR3 bases are TGTGCCAGCAGTTCCCAGACAGGGCTCGAGCAGTACTTC.

This chain links TRBV6-5 with TRBJ1-2, with TRBD1 as a possible D gene (6 bases). Between the trimmed V and J ends, which lost 7 bases and 0 bases, there was a span of 9 bases. The CDR3 loop spans 13 amino acids. Looked up from germline, CDR1 is MNHEY and CDR2 is SVGAGI. The CDR3 sequence is CASKQGANYGYTF. CDR3 coding DNA: TGTGCCAGCAAACAGGGAGCTAACTATGGCTACACCTTC.

The genes are TRBV6-1 and TRBJ1-5; tentative D call: TRBD1 (6 bases). V lost 3 bases to trimming and J lost 6 bases, with 12 bases between them. Per germline, CDR1 MNHNS and CDR2 SASEGT. The CDR3 totals 14 residues. The CDR3 DNA sequence: TGTGCCAGCAGTGATGGGGGGGCAAGTCAGCCCCAGCATTTT. Translated, it gives CASSDGGASQPQHF.

The chain couples TRBV28 to TRBJ2-7; maybe TRBD2 (7 bases). V dropped 5 bases and J dropped 5 bases, with 19 bases sitting between them. Per germline, CDR1 MDHEN and CDR2 SYDVKM. This CDR3 comprises 15 residues. The CDR3 sequence is CASSPRWGGNDEQYF. In nucleotides, the CDR3 is TGTGCCAGCAGTCCCCGGTGGGGGGGCAACGACGAGCAGTACTTC.

This clone has a single count. The V gene is TRBV27, the J gene TRBJ1-3; D uncertain. The germline CDR1 and CDR2 sequences are MNHEY and SMNVEV (reference sequence). V dropped 3 bases and J dropped 0 bases, with 9 bases sitting between them. This CDR3 has 15 amino acids. CDR3 coding DNA: TGTGCCAGCAGTTTCCTACCGCCCTCTGGAAACACCATATATTTT. Amino acids: CASSFLPPSGNTIYF.

This sequence joins TRBV19 and TRBJ1-1; 9 positions match TRBD1. Germline V gene lookup returns CDR1 LNHDA and CDR2 SQIVND (reference sequence). This CDR3 comprises 17 residues. Trimming at V came to 5 bases and at J to 5 bases, leaving 15 bases not matched to a gene. CDR3 amino acids: CASSFRGPGQGQTEAFF. The CDR3 nucleotides are TGTGCCAGTAGTTTCCGAGGACCGGGACAGGGACAAACTGAAGCTTTCTTT.

This rearrangement joins TRBV27 to TRBJ2-1; D remains unclear. CDR3 length: 16 residues. Germline CDR1 MNHEY, CDR2 SMNVEV (reference sequence). The ends were cut back, 7 bases at V and 0 bases at J, with 16 bases in the middle. CDR3 nucleotide sequence: TGTGCCAGCATTCTTAACCCCCAGAGCTCCTACAATGAGCAGTTCTTC. Its translation is CASILNPQSSYNEQFF.

The J gene is TRBJ1-1, the V gene TRBV28; weak D call: TRBD1 (5 bases). Germline CDR1 reads MDHEN; CDR2 reads SYDVKM. The V gene lost 3 bases and the J gene lost 5 bases, with 10 bases spanning the gap. The CDR3 has 13 amino acids. The CDR3 sequence: CASSFTHRTEAFF. The CDR3 DNA reads TGTGCCAGCAGTTTTACCCACAGGACTGAAGCTTTCTTT.

The CDR3 region is CASSFQGTSSDTQYF. For the CDR3, the DNA is TGTGCCAGCAGCTTTCAGGGGACTAGTTCAGATACGCAGTATTTT. The chain carries TRBV7-3 and TRBJ2-3; 8 bases are shared with TRBD2. This CDR3 has 15 amino acids. Germline CDR1 SGHTA, CDR2 FQGTGA. V lost 3 bases to trimming and J lost 4 bases; unmatched junction nucleotides: 6.

This clone was seen only a few times. The V call is TRBV5-4, the J call TRBJ2-7; D is tentatively TRBD1 or TRBD2 (5 bases each). Per germline, CDR1 SGHNT and CDR2 YYREEE (reference sequence). V was clipped by 6 bases and J by 7 bases, with 14 bases between them. This CDR3 contains 12 residues. Here the CDR3 reads CASTGDEGEQYF. The CDR3 coding sequence is TGTGCCAGCACCGGGGACGAGGGGGAGCAGTACTTC.

This chain uses TRBV5-5 with TRBJ1-4; 9 bases map to TRBD1. CDR1 and CDR2 from the germline V gene are SGHKS and YYEKEE (reference sequence). Losses at the gene ends were 4 bases for V and 4 bases for J; bases not matched to a gene: 5. The CDR3 sequence is 15 residues long. CDR3 residues: CASSVQGALNEKLFF. Here the CDR3 DNA reads TGTGCCAGCAGCGTACAGGGGGCCCTTAATGAAAAACTGTTTTTT. Drawing the rest from reference TRBV5-5 and TRBJ1-4, the complete variable domain is DAGVTQSPTHLIKTRGQQVTLRCSPISGHKSVSWYQQVLGQGPQFIFQYYEKEERGRGNFPDRFSARQFPNYSSELNVNALLLGDSALYLCASSVQGALNEKLFFGSGTQLSVL.

The chain links TRBV19 to TRBJ2-5; TRBD2 aligns across 7 bases. V lost 4 bases, J lost 4 bases, and 9 bases stayed unmatched. The germline gives CDR1 LNHDA, CDR2 SQIVND (reference sequence). The length of the CDR3 is 15 residues. DNA of the CDR3: TGTGCCAGTAGTACCTCGGGGGGAGGTGGAGAGACCCAGTACTTC. Translated: CASSTSGGGGETQYF.

This chain links TRBV10-1 with TRBJ2-5; the D call may be TRBD1 or TRBD2 (6 bases each). Trimming removed 6 bases from V and 1 base from J, with 9 bases in between. The V gene's germline CDR1 is WNHNN and CDR2 SYGVQD (reference sequence). The CDR3 covers 13 residues. The CDR3 bases are TGCGCCAGCAGCAGGGGACTCCAAGAGACCCAGTACTTC. Protein product: CASSRGLQETQYF.

The chain combines TRBV29-1 with TRBJ1-5, with TRBD1 as a possible D gene (6 bases). CDR1 SQVTM and CDR2 ANQGSEA come from the germline V gene. The CDR3 contains 14 residues. The V end lost 6 bases, the J end lost 0 bases, and 12 bases lay between the germline ends. CDR3 loop: CSVCFRGSNQPQHF. The CDR3 DNA follows: TGCAGCGTGTGCTTCAGGGGTAGCAATCAGCCCCAGCATTTT.